The 13 T cell receptor beta chains given below trace back to one sample, sequenced in a study of cytotoxic CD8 clonotypes in ibrutinib-treated CLL. Assay used: immunoSEQ multiplex PCR; TCRdb lists only in-frame clones, some missing. Found here are 100,000 to 150,000 clones, 70% to 90% of them singletons; the top ten hold over 2%. Material: PBMCs, obtained after 24 months of ibrutinib treatment. The receptors stem from a human donor with chronic lymphocytic leukemia.

The gene calls are TRBV21-1 and TRBJ2-5; the D call TRBD1 from the table was never checked on the DNA. TRBV21-1 is a pseudogene. CDR3 length equals 14 residues. The CDR3 DNA reads TGTGCCAGCAGCAACAGGGGGCGCTTGGAGACCCAGTACTTC. It encodes CASSNRGRLETQYF.

The count of this clone is one. The V call is TRBV18, the J call TRBJ2-7; 8 bases align to TRBD1. Losses at the gene ends were 4 bases for V and 2 bases for J; bases not matched to a gene: 7. Germline assignment: CDR1 KGHSH and CDR2 LQKENI. This CDR3 has 15 residues. The CDR3 region is CASSRTGTGAYEQYF. CDR3 sequence (DNA): TGTGCCAGCTCACGGACCGGGACAGGTGCCTACGAGCAGTACTTC.

The CDR3 protein is CASSLNLGVQETQYF. CDR3 in DNA: TGTGCCAGCAGCCTGAACCTCGGGGTCCAAGAGACCCAGTACTTC. The rearrangement joins TRBV11-2 to TRBJ2-5, with D tentatively TRBD2 (5 bases). Germline V gene lookup returns CDR1 SGHAT and CDR2 FQNNGV. This CDR3 region has 15 residues. V was trimmed by 5 bases and J by 1 base, leaving 14 bases between them.

The V call is TRBV18, the J call TRBJ2-7; 8 bases match TRBD2. This CDR3 spans 15 amino acids. V was clipped by 0 bases and J by 5 bases; unmatched bases: 6. Looked up from germline, CDR1 is KGHSH and CDR2 is LQKENI. Written as DNA, the CDR3 is TGTGCCAGCTCACCACCGGGACTAGAGATGGACGAGCAGTACTTC. Its translation is CASSPPGLEMDEQYF. The full variable domain, rest sourced from reference TRBV18 and TRBJ2-7, is NAGVMQNPRHLVRRRGQEARLRCSPMKGHSHVYWYRQLPEEGLKFMVYLQKENIIDESGMPKERFSAEFPKEGPSILRIQQVVRGDSAAYFCASSPPGLEMDEQYFGPGTRLTVT.

The CDR3 nucleotides are TGTGCCAGCAGCGACAGGGCCGGGATGAACACTGAAGCTTTCTTT. This translates into CASSDRAGMNTEAFF. The chain links TRBV7-9 to TRBJ1-1, with 7 bases identical to TRBD1. Germline CDR1 and CDR2: SEHNR and FQNEAQ (reference sequence). V lost 5 bases to trimming and J lost 0 bases; unmatched junction nucleotides: 6. This CDR3 contains 15 residues.

This rearrangement joins TRBV28 to TRBJ1-1; tentatively, D is TRBD1 (5 bases). Germline V lookup: CDR1 MDHEN, CDR2 SYDVKM. This CDR3 is 12 amino acids long. The V gene lost 5 bases and the J gene lost 4 bases, with 8 bases spanning the gap. CDR3 region: CASSGTATEAFF. The CDR3 DNA follows: TGTGCCAGCAGTGGGACGGCCACTGAAGCTTTCTTT. Variable domain in full (rest from reference TRBV28 and TRBJ1-1): DVKVTQSSRYLVKRTGEKVFLECVQDMDHENMFWYRQDPGLGLRLIYFSYDVKMKEKGDIPEGYSVSREKKERFSLILESASTNQTSMYLCASSGTATEAFFGQGTRLTVV.

J is TRBJ2-1 and V is TRBV7-9, with D possibly matching TRBD2 (5 bases). This CDR3 is 17 amino acids long. V was trimmed by 5 bases and J by 5 bases, leaving 22 bases between them. Germline V gives CDR1 SEHNR, CDR2 FQNEAQ (reference sequence). CDR3 in amino acids: CASSARSGVSANNEQFF. The CDR3 DNA follows: TGTGCCAGCAGCGCCCGGTCTGGGGTTAGCGCAAACAATGAGCAGTTCTTC.

J is TRBJ2-7 and V is TRBV7-8; 10 bases align to TRBD2. The length of the CDR3 is 17 residues. The germline V gene encodes CDR1 SGHVS and CDR2 FQNEAQ. V was clipped by 5 bases and J by 0 bases; unmatched bases: 10. CDR3 sequence: CASSTRPSGGLSYEQYF. For the CDR3, the DNA is TGTGCCAGCAGCACCCGGCCTAGCGGGGGTCTCTCCTACGAGCAGTACTTC. The variable domain in full, with the rest retrieved from reference TRBV7-8 and TRBJ2-7, is GAGVSQSPRYKVAKRGQDVALRCDPISGHVSLFWYQQALGQGPEFLTYFQNEAQLDKSGLPSDRFFAERPEGSVSTLKIQRTQQEDSAVYLCASSTRPSGGLSYEQYFGPGTRLTVT.

The rearrangement uses TRBV18 and TRBJ2-7; the match to TRBD1 covers 9 bases. V lost 3 bases, J lost 6 bases, and 12 bases stayed unmatched. CDR3 length: 16 residues. Germline-derived CDR1 and CDR2 are KGHSH and LQKENI. This CDR3 reads CASSPKGDRVGGEQYF. In DNA form, the CDR3 reads TGTGCCAGCTCACCTAAGGGGGACAGGGTTGGAGGCGAGCAGTACTTC.

The chain carries TRBV11-2 and TRBJ2-3; 10 bases are shared with TRBD2. This CDR3 is 17 amino acids long. CDR1 and CDR2 from the germline V gene are SGHAT and FQNNGV. J gave up 1 base and V 5 bases, and 9 bases lay outside the gene matches. This chain's CDR3 is CASSEGGTSGGTDTQYF. DNA of the CDR3: TGTGCCAGCAGCGAGGGGGGAACTAGCGGGGGCACAGATACGCAGTATTTT.

The chain carries TRBV5-6 and TRBJ2-3; 7 bases fit TRBD2. V trimming: 4 bases; J trimming: 1 base; junction bases outside the gene matches: 9. This CDR3 is 16 amino acids long. Germline CDR1 reads SGHDT; CDR2 reads YYEEEE. CDR3 bases: TGTGCCAGCAGCCCCACGGTGGCGGGAGGCACAGATACGCAGTATTTT. This sequence encodes CASSPTVAGGTDTQYF.

This rearrangement joins TRBV9 to TRBJ2-1; 7 nucleotides agree with TRBD2. Losses at the gene ends were 1 base for V and 8 bases for J; bases not matched to a gene: 6. Germline-derived CDR1 and CDR2 are SGDLS and YYNGEE. CDR3 size: 14 residues. The CDR3 here is CASSVWGGLDEQFF. In nucleotides, the CDR3 is TGTGCCAGCAGCGTATGGGGAGGGTTGGATGAGCAGTTCTTC. The variable domain in full, with the rest retrieved from reference TRBV9 and TRBJ2-1, is DSGVTQTPKHLITATGQRVTLRCSPRSGDLSVYWYQQSLDQGLQFLIQYYNGEERAKGNILERFSAQQFPDLHSELNLSSLELGDSALYFCASSVWGGLDEQFFGPGTRLTVL.

The rearrangement joins TRBV4-1 to TRBJ2-5; 8 bases fit TRBD1. Germline CDR1 is MGHRA and CDR2 is YSYEKL. The CDR3 totals 15 residues. J lost 5 bases, V lost 4 bases, and 9 bases had no gene match. CDR3 DNA sequence: TGCGCCAGCAGCCCCATGACAGGGGCGGAGGAGACCCAGTACTTC. Protein: CASSPMTGAEETQYF.